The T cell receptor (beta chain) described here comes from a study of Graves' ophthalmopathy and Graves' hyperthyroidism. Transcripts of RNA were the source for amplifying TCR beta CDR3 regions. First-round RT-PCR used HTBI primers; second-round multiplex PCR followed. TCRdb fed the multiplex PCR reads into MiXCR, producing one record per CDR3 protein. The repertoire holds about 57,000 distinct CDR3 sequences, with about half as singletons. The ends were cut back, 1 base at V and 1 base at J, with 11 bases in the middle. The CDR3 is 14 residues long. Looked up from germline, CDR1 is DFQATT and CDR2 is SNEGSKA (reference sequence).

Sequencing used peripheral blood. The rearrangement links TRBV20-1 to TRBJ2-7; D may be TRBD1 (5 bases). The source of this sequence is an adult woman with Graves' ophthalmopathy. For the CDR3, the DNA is TGCAGTGCTAGAGGACAGCCCAATTCCTACGAGCAGTACTTC. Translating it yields CSARGQPNSYEQYF.